These 7 T cell receptor beta chains originate from one sample sequenced in a study of blood T cell repertoires in COVID-19 (dated by TCRdb to between 2020 and 2021). Library preparation employed the immunoSEQ multiplex PCR assay. The table was pulled from immuneACCESS by TCRdb, which kept in-frame rearrangements only. Such tables lose some clones; where checked, under half of the loss comes from unresolved V genes, and the rest has no known cause. For this sample the table gives roughly 100,000 clones, of which 79% were detected only once. In total, the top ten clones hold 15% to 20% of the sample. Sequencing used peripheral blood. These receptor sequences come from a woman older than 75 with active or convalescent COVID-19.

CDR3 residues: CASSAQVAAASEQYF. Written as DNA, the CDR3 is TGTGCCAGCAGCGCTCAAGTAGCCGCGGCCAGCGAGCAGTACTTC. The rearrangement links TRBV9 to TRBJ2-7; D is undetermined. The V end lost 3 bases, the J end lost 6 bases, and 19 bases lay between the germline ends. This CDR3 is 15 amino acids long. Germline V lookup: CDR1 SGDLS, CDR2 YYNGEE. Looking up the rest from reference TRBV9 and TRBJ2-7 gives the full variable domain: DSGVTQTPKHLITATGQRVTLRCSPRSGDLSVYWYQQSLDQGLQFLIQYYNGEERAKGNILERFSAQQFPDLHSELNLSSLELGDSALYFCASSAQVAAASEQYFGPGTRLTVT.

The V and J genes are TRBV10-3 and TRBJ2-7; D remains ambiguous. Trimming stripped 5 bases from V and 5 bases from J, with 10 bases between. CDR1 and CDR2 (germline): ENHRY, SYGVKD. The CDR3 sequence is 12 residues long. CDR3 nucleotide sequence: TGTGCCATCAGTCCAGCAGGAAACGAGCAGTACTTC. Its protein is CAISPAGNEQYF.

For this clone: Other DNA sequences in the sample encode the same CDR3. The V gene is TRBV18, the J gene TRBJ1-1; 7 bases map to TRBD1. The CDR3 sequence is 13 residues long. The J segment lost 5 bases and the V segment lost 4 bases, leaving 4 bases of the junction unmatched. Looked up from germline, CDR1 is KGHSH and CDR2 is LQKENI. In DNA form, the CDR3 reads TGTGCCAGCTCACTAGACAGGGAAACTGAAGCTTTCTTT. It yields the protein CASSLDRETEAFF.

In this sample, this clone turned up once. The chain recombines TRBV27 with TRBJ2-7, with 7 nucleotides matching TRBD2. Germline loops: CDR1 MNHEY, CDR2 SMNVEV (reference sequence). Trimming at V came to 8 bases and at J to 2 bases, leaving 12 bases not matched to a gene. The CDR3 runs 15 residues. CDR3: CASSTLMSGTYEQYF. CDR3 coding DNA: TGTGCCAGCTCCACCCTCATGAGCGGGACCTACGAGCAGTACTTC.

This sequence joins TRBV18 and TRBJ1-3; no clear D. The V gene lost 6 bases and the J gene lost 0 bases, with 18 bases spanning the gap. CDR1 KGHSH and CDR2 LQKENI come from the germline V gene. The CDR3 has 17 amino acids. Here the CDR3 reads CASSPNQRANSGNTIYF. The CDR3 nucleotides read TGTGCCAGCTCGCCGAACCAGAGGGCTAACTCTGGAAACACCATATATTTT.

This chain links TRBV4-2 with TRBJ1-1; no clear D gene. V lost 1 base, J lost 1 base, and 10 bases lay in between. The CDR3 covers 15 residues. From germline, CDR1 is LGHNA and CDR2 YNFKEQ. CDR3 nucleotides: TGTGCCAGCAGCCAAGGTTCCGGGAAGAACACTGAAGCTTTCTTT. This gives the protein CASSQGSGKNTEAFF.

V and J are TRBV7-3 and TRBJ2-1, with TRBD2 matching over 13 bases. The CDR3 runs to 15 residues. In germline, CDR1 is SGHTA, CDR2 FQGTGA. J was trimmed by 8 bases and V by 4 bases; bases with no gene match: 5. In DNA form, the CDR3 reads TGTGCCAGCAGCTCCGGGACTAGCGGGACCTATGAGCAGTTCTTC. It is translated as CASSSGTSGTYEQFF.